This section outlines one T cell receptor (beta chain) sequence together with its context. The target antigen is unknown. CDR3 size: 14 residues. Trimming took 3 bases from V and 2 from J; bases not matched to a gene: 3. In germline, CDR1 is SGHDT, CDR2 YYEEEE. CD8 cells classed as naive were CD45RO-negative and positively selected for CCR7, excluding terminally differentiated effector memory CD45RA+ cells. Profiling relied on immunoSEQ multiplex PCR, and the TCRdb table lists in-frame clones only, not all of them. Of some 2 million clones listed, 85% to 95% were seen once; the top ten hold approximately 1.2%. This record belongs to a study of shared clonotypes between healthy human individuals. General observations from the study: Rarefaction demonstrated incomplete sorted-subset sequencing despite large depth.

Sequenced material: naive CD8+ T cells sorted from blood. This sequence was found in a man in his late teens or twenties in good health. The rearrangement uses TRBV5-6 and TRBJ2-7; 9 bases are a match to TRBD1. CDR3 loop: CASSSTGGPYEQYF. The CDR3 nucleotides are TGTGCCAGCAGCTCGACAGGGGGTCCCTACGAGCAGTACTTC.